This T cell receptor (beta chain) was recorded in a study of molecular identifiers for immune sequencing clone quantification (dated by TCRdb to 2016 to 2019). About the study as a whole: For a replicate experiment, the RNA from either approximately 20,000 or 98,000 naive CD8 T cells was divided into five aliquots, and four of those aliquots went on to sequencing. This methods study used CD8 T cells to benchmark TCR RNA copy counting and molecular-identifier clustering-based TCR repertoire sequencing (MIDCIRS).

CDR3 length: 15 amino acids, cysteine to phenylalanine. Of the read, only the CDR3 DNA is kept; its 45 bases are in frame from base 1. V is reduced by 0 bases and J by 5 bases, leaving a spacing of 17 bases between them. Looking up the germline V gene (reference sequence) yields CDR1 DFQATT and CDR2 SNEGSKA. Broad study findings and their caveats: When barcode sub-clustering was left out, chimeric consensus sequences inflated TCR diversity, with chimeras reaching as high as 47%. In CMV-specific effector cells, clones with more than 20 RNA copies contained over 99% of molecules, whereas in naive cells such clones contained under 1% of molecules. Even against a background of around 950,000 naive CD8 T cells, spiked-in Jurkat TCR RNA amounting to a single cell's worth was reported to be detectable. The naive libraries included spiked-in Jurkat TCR RNA (around 10 copies' worth), and this RNA is not part of the donor repertoire. Modeling gave around 2.7 recovered TCR RNA copies per cell versus approximately 10 by digital PCR, implying around 31% capture efficiency. The sizes of highly expanded clones could end up underestimated when identical TCR molecules share a barcode.

Libraries of naive CD8 T cells were built from approximately 20,000 to 1,000,000 sorted cells, with 10%, 30% or 50% of the purified RNA used. Naive CD8 T cells were FACS-sorted as CD8+CD4-CCR7+CD45RA+ on a BD FACSAria II into RLT Plus buffer. Around 10 TCR copies' worth of Jurkat RNA were spiked into roughly 20,000-1,000,000 naive CD8 T cell samples to test detection sensitivity. Enrichment of CD8 T cells was performed with RosetteSep CD8+ T Cell Enrichment Cocktail and Ficoll-Paque, after which ACK red cell lysis was carried out. Library method: PCR. The data were produced on an Illumina HiSeq 4000. Bulk TCR libraries were prepared as previously described, using TCR primers listed in Table S5. The Qiagen AllPrep DNA/RNA kit was used to purify total RNA. Reads from multiple sequencing runs of the same library were pooled before analysis. Regarding the original processing steps: Reads were retained only if an exact TCR constant sequence was present, and the retained reads were trimmed to 150 nt and grouped according to their 12-nt molecular barcodes. Reads in each barcode group were sub-clustered using a 15% Levenshtein threshold, and a quality-weighted consensus sequence was built for each RNA molecule. Non-functional sequences were discarded, and so were lower-count sequences lying one edit away from another sequence. Barcode sub-clusters with fewer than 20% of the maximum read count were removed, based on fitting two negative binomial distributions. The public reads were reprocessed in TCRdb via fastp at Q25 and MiXCR, keeping in-frame beta chains. Entries that share a CDR3 protein sequence are merged under the most common genes and DNA. For this entry, the V and J calls and clone size follow TCRdb and not the study's own pipeline. This sample holds about 640,000 distinct CDR3 sequences; about 20% were observed only once. The top ten clones comprise about 0.9% of the sample.

In this sample, this clonotype turned up many times. The target of this receptor is not known. No base qualities exist here, and no much larger clone lies one base off it. The sample taken for sequencing was naive CD8+ T cells from blood, with Jurkat cell RNA spiked in. The cell subset or site tag for this specimen amounts to: FACS-sorted CD8+CD4-CCR7+CD45RA+ naive T cells. The receptor comes from a human donor in good health. Some libraries in this study had Jurkat cell RNA spiked in. This sequence uses TRBV20-1 and TRBJ2-7; the D gene cannot be resolved beyond TRBD1 or TRBD2, each matching 5 bases. The CDR3 loop reads CSAREVGTPAHEQYF. The sequence in DNA is TGCAGTGCTAGAGAGGTCGGGACCCCGGCCCACGAGCAGTACTTC.